The rows below give T cell receptor beta chains drawn from one sample of a study of PD-1 and CTLA-4 blockade in melanoma. The protocol was immunoSEQ multiplex PCR, while the TCRdb copy is restricted to in-frame clones and leaves out a portion. The sample lists over 25,000 clones, roughly nine tenths occurring once. Source: CD8+ T cells from peripheral blood, taken before anti-PD-1 treatment. The source is a human donor with melanoma. The CDR3 runs from the conserved cysteine through the conserved F or W. A D gene is named only where the DNA matches it firmly. Clone size is given for some rows only: seen once, a few or many times, or a class if the clone is expanded.

v_gene: TRBV30; abundance: .; d_gene: .; j_gene: TRBJ1-2; CDR3nt: TGTGCCTGGAGGGGCAGTACCTACTTCTATGGCTACACCTTC; CDR3aa: CAWRGSTYFYGYTF
v_gene: TRBV9; abundance: .; d_gene: .; j_gene: TRBJ1-1; CDR3nt: TGTGCCAGCAGCGTAGCTCAAGGTGGGGAGGGGCCAATGAACACTGAAGCTTTCTTT; CDR3aa: CASSVAQGGEGPMNTEAFF
v_gene: TRBV27; abundance: few; d_gene: .; j_gene: TRBJ1-6; CDR3nt: TGTGCCAGCAGTTTTCTCGGTCGCGGGTCCCTCCACTTT; CDR3aa: CASSFLGRGSLHF
v_gene: TRBV12-3/TRBV12-4; abundance: .; d_gene: TRBD1; j_gene: TRBJ1-2; CDR3nt: TGTGCCAGCAGTTTAGGACAGGGCTATGGCTACACCTTC; CDR3aa: CASSLGQGYGYTF
v_gene: TRBV4-1; abundance: once; d_gene: TRBD1; j_gene: TRBJ2-1; CDR3nt: TGCGCCAGCAGCCCCGTGGACAGGGCGGATGAGCAGTTCTTC; CDR3aa: CASSPVDRADEQFF
v_gene: TRBV4-1; abundance: .; d_gene: .; j_gene: TRBJ2-1; CDR3nt: TGCGCCAGCAGCCAAGATTGGGTCGATGAGCAGTTCTTC; CDR3aa: CASSQDWVDEQFF
v_gene: TRBV5-6; abundance: .; d_gene: TRBD1; j_gene: TRBJ1-2; CDR3nt: TGTGCCAGCAGCTTATACAGGGGGCCGGGAGGCTACACCTTC; CDR3aa: CASSLYRGPGGYTF
v_gene: TRBV27; abundance: .; d_gene: .; j_gene: TRBJ1-2; CDR3nt: TGTGCCAGCAGCCCATCGAGAACAGGGTTCGGTGGCTACACCTTC; CDR3aa: CASSPSRTGFGGYTF
v_gene: TRBV19; abundance: .; d_gene: TRBD1; j_gene: TRBJ1-1; CDR3nt: TGTGCCAGTAGTATAACAGGGGGGATGAACACTGAAGCTTTCTTT; CDR3aa: CASSITGGMNTEAFF
v_gene: TRBV12-2; abundance: few; d_gene: .; j_gene: TRBJ1-1; CDR3nt: TGTGCAAGTCGCTGCACGGGACAGGGACCGAACACTGAAGCTTTCTTT; CDR3aa: CASRCTGQGPNTEAFF
v_gene: TRBV11-2; abundance: .; d_gene: .; j_gene: TRBJ2-3; CDR3nt: TGTGCCAGCAGCTTAGTATGGACTAGCACAGATACGCAGTATTTT; CDR3aa: CASSLVWTSTDTQYF
v_gene: TRBV19; abundance: .; d_gene: .; j_gene: TRBJ1-6; CDR3nt: TGTGCCAGCCAAGTCCCAGGGCTTAATTCACCCCTCCACTTT; CDR3aa: CASQVPGLNSPLHF
v_gene: TRBV6-5; abundance: .; d_gene: .; j_gene: TRBJ1-5; CDR3nt: TGTGCCAGCAGTAGAGAGTTCAATCAGCCCCAGCATTTT; CDR3aa: CASSREFNQPQHF
v_gene: TRBV28; abundance: .; d_gene: .; j_gene: TRBJ1-5; CDR3nt: TGTGCCAGCAGTTTAGAGGGATATCAGCCCCAGCATTTT; CDR3aa: CASSLEGYQPQHF
v_gene: TRBV18; abundance: few; d_gene: .; j_gene: TRBJ1-2; CDR3nt: TGTGCCAGCTCACCAGTAACACGGGATCACTCCTATGGCTACACCTTC; CDR3aa: CASSPVTRDHSYGYTF
v_gene: TRBV7-9; abundance: .; d_gene: .; j_gene: TRBJ2-5; CDR3nt: TGTGCCAGCAGCCCACGGACAGAACAAGAGACCCAGTACTTC; CDR3aa: CASSPRTEQETQYF
v_gene: TRBV19; abundance: .; d_gene: .; j_gene: TRBJ2-7; CDR3nt: TGTGCCAGTAACCCCGGGGGAACCTTTTACGAGCAGTACTTC; CDR3aa: CASNPGGTFYEQYF
v_gene: TRBV30; abundance: .; d_gene: .; j_gene: TRBJ1-6; CDR3nt: TGTGCCTGCCCCACCCGGCAGGGTCCCGGAGATTCACCCCTCCACTTT; CDR3aa: CACPTRQGPGDSPLHF
v_gene: TRBV7-6; abundance: .; d_gene: .; j_gene: TRBJ2-7; CDR3nt: TGTGCCAGCAGCTTATCCCTTTACTACGAGCAGTACTTC; CDR3aa: CASSLSLYYEQYF
v_gene: TRBV30; abundance: .; d_gene: .; j_gene: TRBJ1-1; CDR3nt: TGTGCCTGGAGTAAGGGCACTGAAGCTTTCTTT; CDR3aa: CAWSKGTEAFF
v_gene: TRBV11-2; abundance: .; d_gene: .; j_gene: TRBJ2-5; CDR3nt: TGTGCCAGCAGCTTAGATACGTGGCAAGAGACCCAGTACTTC; CDR3aa: CASSLDTWQETQYF
v_gene: TRBV5-6; abundance: .; d_gene: .; j_gene: TRBJ2-7; CDR3nt: TGTGCCAGCAGCTTCGGTGACAGCGCCTACGAGCAGTACTTC; CDR3aa: CASSFGDSAYEQYF
v_gene: TRBV3-1/TRBV3-2; abundance: .; d_gene: TRBD1; j_gene: TRBJ2-7; CDR3nt: TGTGCCAGCAGCCCCAGGGGGAGACAGGGAATCCACGAGCAGTACTTC; CDR3aa: CASSPRGRQGIHEQYF
v_gene: TRBV30; abundance: .; d_gene: .; j_gene: TRBJ1-4; CDR3nt: TGTGCCTGGAGGATAATTGACGAACAGGCTCCTAATGAAAAACTGTTTTTT; CDR3aa: CAWRIIDEQAPNEKLFF
v_gene: TRBV10-3; abundance: .; d_gene: TRBD2; j_gene: TRBJ2-3; CDR3nt: TGTGCCATCAGCTTGCGACTAGCGGAGGGAGATACGCAGTATTTT; CDR3aa: CAISLRLAEGDTQYF
v_gene: TRBV3-1/TRBV3-2; abundance: .; d_gene: .; j_gene: TRBJ2-1; CDR3nt: TGTGCCAGCAGCCCCAACAGGTACAATGAGCAGTTCTTC; CDR3aa: CASSPNRYNEQFF
v_gene: TRBV3-1/TRBV3-2; abundance: .; d_gene: .; j_gene: TRBJ2-2; CDR3nt: TGTGCCAGCAGCCAAGAACACTTGGGGACCGGGGAGCTGTTTTTT; CDR3aa: CASSQEHLGTGELFF
v_gene: TRBV28; abundance: .; d_gene: .; j_gene: TRBJ1-1; CDR3nt: TGTGCCAGCAGTTTAACACGTCAGGACACTGAAGCTTTCTTT; CDR3aa: CASSLTRQDTEAFF
v_gene: TRBV14; abundance: .; d_gene: .; j_gene: TRBJ2-7; CDR3nt: TGTGCCAGCAGCCAGGAGACCGGGACGGGGCAGTACTTC; CDR3aa: CASSQETGTGQYF
v_gene: TRBV29-1; abundance: .; d_gene: TRBD2; j_gene: TRBJ2-3; CDR3nt: TGCAGCGTGGACGGGACTAGCGCAGATACGCAGTATTTT; CDR3aa: CSVDGTSADTQYF
v_gene: TRBV7-9; abundance: .; d_gene: .; j_gene: TRBJ1-5; CDR3nt: TGTGCCAGCAGCTTAGACGCGGGAATGGGCAATCAGCCCCAGCATTTT; CDR3aa: CASSLDAGMGNQPQHF
v_gene: TRBV18; abundance: .; d_gene: .; j_gene: TRBJ2-7; CDR3nt: TGTGCCAGCTCACCCCCAACAGCGTACGAGCAGTACTTC; CDR3aa: CASSPPTAYEQYF
v_gene: TRBV7-9; abundance: .; d_gene: TRBD1; j_gene: TRBJ2-7; CDR3nt: TGTGCCAGCAGCTGGACAGGCTACGAGCAGTACTTC; CDR3aa: CASSWTGYEQYF
v_gene: TRBV7-9; abundance: few; d_gene: .; j_gene: TRBJ1-1; CDR3nt: TGTGCCAGCACACCAGGGGTAACGACTGAAGCTTTCTTT; CDR3aa: CASTPGVTTEAFF
v_gene: TRBV29-1; abundance: .; d_gene: .; j_gene: TRBJ1-1; CDR3nt: TGCAGCGATGGACAGCCTATTGTGGATTTCTTT; CDR3aa: CSDGQPIVDFF
v_gene: TRBV5-1; abundance: .; d_gene: .; j_gene: TRBJ2-7; CDR3nt: TGCGCCAGCAGCTTGGGACGTTCCTACGAGCAGTACTTC; CDR3aa: CASSLGRSYEQYF
v_gene: TRBV27; abundance: .; d_gene: .; j_gene: TRBJ2-7; CDR3nt: TGTGCCAGCAGACCTAACCCCGGGACTTCCTCCTACGAGCAGTACTTC; CDR3aa: CASRPNPGTSSYEQYF
v_gene: TRBV27; abundance: medium-sized; d_gene: TRBD1; j_gene: TRBJ2-7; CDR3nt: TGTGCCAGCAGCTACACAGGGGTCAACGAGCAGTACTTC; CDR3aa: CASSYTGVNEQYF
v_gene: TRBV29-1; abundance: .; d_gene: TRBD1; j_gene: TRBJ1-1; CDR3nt: TGCAGCGTTGAGGGACAGGGGAGCCTTGAAGCTTTCTTT; CDR3aa: CSVEGQGSLEAFF
v_gene: TRBV30; abundance: .; d_gene: .; j_gene: TRBJ2-7; CDR3nt: TGTGCCTGTCAGGACAGTCCCTACGAGCAGTACTTC; CDR3aa: CACQDSPYEQYF